Shown below are 19 T cell receptor beta chains from a single sample sequenced in a study of early T cells in non-severe SARS-CoV-2 infection. MiXCR was run by TCRdb on the 5' RACE reads, yielding one entry per CDR3 protein. The sample records more than 40,000 distinct CDR3 sequences, roughly 7% being singletons. Sequenced: whole blood. Receptors were obtained from an adult who was a healthcare worker with PCR-confirmed SARS-CoV-2 infection or an uninfected control (not recorded which).

This clonotype was detected many times. The J gene is TRBJ2-7, the V gene TRBV5-6; TRBD2 matches 9 bases. Unmatched junction bases numbered 5, after V lost 3 bases and J lost 1 base. The CDR3 has 15 residues. CDR1 and CDR2 (germline): SGHDT, YYEEEE. The CDR3 bases are TGTGCCAGCAGCTGGGCGACTAGCGGTTCCTACGAGCAGTACTTC. It is translated as CASSWATSGSYEQYF.

The chain links TRBV6-5 to TRBJ1-3, with unresolved D. Trimming removed 7 bases from V and 1 base from J, with 11 bases in between. This CDR3 has 14 amino acids. Germline values: CDR1 MNHEY, CDR2 SVGAGI. CDR3 sequence: CASTGRISGNTIYF. CDR3 coding DNA: TGTGCCAGCACCGGGAGGATATCTGGAAACACCATATATTTT.

The chain is built from TRBV6-5 and TRBJ2-1, with D possibly matching TRBD2 (6 bases). Trimming stripped 2 bases from V and 9 bases from J, with 14 bases between. Germline V gene data show CDR1 as MNHEY and CDR2 as SVGAGI. The CDR3 contains 14 residues. The CDR3 here is CASSYQRAQPEQFF. The CDR3 region has the DNA TGTGCCAGCAGTTACCAGCGGGCCCAACCTGAGCAGTTCTTC.

This clonotype has more than one count but fewer than ten. V usage is TRBV7-2 and J usage is TRBJ2-7; D remains ambiguous. The CDR3 loop spans 12 amino acids. Trimming took off 0 bases at V and 4 bases at J, with 4 bases between the two ends. Germline lookup yields CDR1 SGHTA and CDR2 FQGNSA. CDR3 region: CASSLARYEQYF. As DNA, the CDR3 is TGTGCCAGCAGCTTAGCTAGGTACGAGCAGTACTTC.

This clonotype was recorded many times. V gene TRBV4-3 combines with J gene TRBJ1-1; 9 bases are shared with TRBD1. The CDR3 spans 19 residues. Germline assignment: CDR1 LGHNA and CDR2 YSLEER. Trimming removed 0 bases from V and 0 bases from J; junction bases left unmatched: 11. CDR3: CASSQDYGTGTLMNTEAFF. For the CDR3, the DNA is TGCGCCAGCAGCCAAGATTATGGGACAGGGACCCTCATGAACACTGAAGCTTTCTTT.

This clonotype was recorded a few times. V gene TRBV5-1 combines with J gene TRBJ1-2; D is unresolved. This CDR3 comprises 12 residues. Germline V CDR1 and CDR2: SGHRS, YFSETQ. Trimming took off 0 bases at V and 8 bases at J, with 8 bases between the two ends. CDR3 residues: CASSLDPGGYTF. The CDR3 nucleotides are TGCGCCAGCAGCTTGGATCCGGGAGGCTACACCTTC.

This clonotype appeared many times. The gene calls are TRBV12-3 or TRBV12-4 and TRBJ2-3, with D unclear. Trimming stripped 1 base from V and 2 bases from J, with 4 bases between. The CDR3 spans 13 residues. CDR3 bases: TGTGCCAGCAGTTTAGGCGCCACAGATACGCAGTATTTT. It codes for CASSLGATDTQYF.

V usage is TRBV7-2 and J usage is TRBJ2-3; D remains ambiguous. CDR1 and CDR2 from the germline V gene are SGHTA and FQGNSA. The CDR3 runs to 12 residues. Trimming pared 2 bases from V and 4 bases from J, leaving 4 bases between. The chain's CDR3 is CASSLIPDTQYF. CDR3 sequence (DNA): TGTGCCAGCAGCTTAATTCCAGATACGCAGTATTTT.

The chain has TRBV7-2 and TRBJ2-5; D remains ambiguous. Germline V CDR1 and CDR2: SGHTA, FQGNSA. V was clipped by 2 bases and J by 4 bases, with 14 bases between them. CDR3 length: 15 residues. CDR3 protein: CASSLRGSAVETQYF. The CDR3 DNA follows: TGTGCCAGCAGCTTACGAGGTTCGGCAGTAGAGACCCAGTACTTC.

This clonotype was counted many times. V and J are TRBV11-2 and TRBJ1-6, with unresolved D. The CDR3 covers 15 residues. Germline V gives CDR1 SGHAT, CDR2 FQNNGV. V lost 0 bases to trimming and J lost 5 bases, with 8 bases between them. Here the CDR3 DNA reads TGTGCCAGCAGCTTAGAGTCAGCCGATAATTCACCCCTCCACTTT. Its translation is CASSLESADNSPLHF.

The V call is TRBV20-1, the J call TRBJ2-1; 7 bases line up with TRBD2. Per the germline V gene, CDR1 is DFQATT and CDR2 is SNEGSKA (reference sequence). Trimming at V came to 1 base and at J to 3 bases, leaving 15 bases not matched to a gene. CDR3 size: 18 residues. The CDR3 DNA follows: TGCAGTGCTAGAGGCGACACCCGAGCCTGGACTAGCTACAATGAGCAGTTCTTC. This translates into CSARGDTRAWTSYNEQFF.

This clonotype was counted many times. The chain links TRBV10-3 to TRBJ1-1, with 9 bases matching TRBD1. This CDR3 is 15 amino acids long. CDR1 is ENHRY, CDR2 SYGVKD, per germline. With 6 bases clipped from V and 5 bases from J, the junction kept 10 bases outside the gene matches. Here the CDR3 reads CAISYYRDRETEAFF. The CDR3 DNA is TGTGCCATCAGCTATTACCGGGACAGGGAGACTGAAGCTTTCTTT.

The V gene is TRBV7-3, the J gene TRBJ2-2; D perhaps matches TRBD2 (6 bases). The CDR3 has 15 amino acids. Germline V gene sequence: CDR1 SGHTA, CDR2 FQGTGA. V shed 4 bases and J shed 7 bases, with 16 bases lying between them. CDR3 sequence: CASSSGPRGGGELFF. CDR3 in DNA: TGTGCCAGCAGCTCCGGACCCCGGGGAGGCGGGGAGCTGTTTTTT.

A few counts support this clonotype. The rearrangement joins TRBV9 to TRBJ2-1; D is ambiguous. CDR3 length equals 15 residues. Germline lookup yields CDR1 SGDLS and CDR2 YYNGEE. The V end lost 0 bases, the J end lost 1 base, and 8 bases lay between the germline ends. CDR3 sequence reads: CASSVVAGSYNEQFF. CDR3 DNA: TGTGCCAGCAGCGTAGTGGCAGGATCCTACAATGAGCAGTTCTTC.

This clonotype was counted a single time. The CDR3 reads CASSSPREETQYF. For the CDR3, the DNA is TGCGCCAGCAGCTCCCCCCGGGAGGAGACCCAGTACTTC. The chain uses TRBV5-1 and TRBJ2-5; D is perhaps TRBD2 (6 bases). The germline V gene has CDR1 SGHRS and CDR2 YFSETQ. The CDR3 consists of 13 residues. V shed 3 bases and J shed 5 bases, with 11 bases lying between them.

A word on this clonotype: One end of the junction fails to match germline, which may point to a read error. The chain couples TRBV13 to TRBJ2-1; D remains ambiguous. Germline CDR1 and CDR2: PRHDT and FYEKMQ (reference sequence). CDR3 length: 16 amino acids. The CDR3 sequence: CASSLEAESSHNEQFF. The CDR3, as DNA: TGTGCCAGCAGCTTAGAGGCAGAGAGCTCCCACAATGAGCAGTTCTTC.

This clonotype was seen a handful of times. The chain carries TRBV29-1 and TRBJ2-1; perhaps TRBD2 as D (5 bases). CDR1 is SQVTM and CDR2 is ANQGSEA in the germline V gene. The CDR3 contains 15 residues. Trimming left V 0 bases short and J 3 bases short, with 12 bases between. The CDR3 region has the DNA TGCAGCGTTGAAGATCGCCTAGCAGACTACAATGAGCAGTTCTTC. Protein: CSVEDRLADYNEQFF.

Ten or more counts support this clonotype. The chain recombines TRBV29-1 with TRBJ2-1; the D call may be TRBD1 or TRBD2 (6 bases each). Germline lookup yields CDR1 SQVTM and CDR2 ANQGSEA. The V end was cut by 0 bases, the J end by 6 bases, with 18 bases between. CDR3 length: 16 amino acids. The CDR3 region is CSVEDRSRGQGNEQFF. CDR3 bases: TGCAGCGTTGAAGATCGGTCCCGGGGGCAAGGCAATGAGCAGTTCTTC.

J is TRBJ2-3 and V is TRBV20-1; 9 bases line up with TRBD1. In germline, CDR1 is DFQATT, CDR2 SNEGSKA (reference sequence). CDR3 length equals 13 residues. Trimming took 7 bases from V and 6 from J; bases not matched to a gene: 8. The CDR3 region is CSVLTGGLDTQYF. CDR3 nucleotide sequence: TGCAGTGTTCTTACAGGGGGCCTGGATACGCAGTATTTT.